The 27 T cell receptor beta chains given below trace back to one sample, sequenced in a study of blood T cell repertoires in COVID-19 (dated by TCRdb to the early 2020s). The receptor library was made with the immunoSEQ multiplex PCR assay. The immuneACCESS repertoire file appears here via TCRdb, limited to in-frame rearrangements. These files lack a portion of the clones; in checked studies, under half of the deficit traces to unresolved V genes, and the cause of the others is not known. Present in this sample are more than 120,000 clones, 75% to 90% of which were seen just once. The ten largest clones represent 37% of the sample. The sample comprised peripheral blood. The receptors derive from a man aged 50-60 years who had recovered from COVID-19.

This clone was picked up one time. The V and J genes are TRBV19 and TRBJ2-2, with 9 bases matching TRBD1. J lost 4 bases, V lost 7 bases, and 10 bases had no gene match. Per the germline V gene, CDR1 is LNHDA and CDR2 is SQIVND (reference sequence). The CDR3 covers 16 residues. The CDR3 spells CASTGQGMATTGELFF. In DNA form, the CDR3 reads TGTGCCAGTACCGGACAGGGGATGGCGACCACCGGGGAGCTGTTTTTT.

This chain links TRBV9 with TRBJ2-3, with D perhaps TRBD1 (7 bases). Trimming cost V 2 bases and J 6 bases, with 16 bases left between them. This CDR3 is built from 15 residues. The germline V gene has CDR1 SGDLS and CDR2 YYNGEE. The CDR3 loop reads CASSVRLGQADTQYF. The DNA of the CDR3 is TGTGCCAGCAGCGTGAGACTAGGACAGGCCGATACGCAGTATTTT.

The genes are TRBV12-3 or TRBV12-4 and TRBJ2-7, with 8 bases matching TRBD1. The trim removed 5 bases at V and 7 bases at J, leaving 4 bases unmatched. CDR3 length: 12 amino acids. The CDR3 DNA reads TGTGCCAGCAGTCCGGACAGGGTTGAGCAGTACTTC. Translation gives CASSPDRVEQYF.

This clone was found a few times. The gene calls are TRBV7-8 and TRBJ2-4; 10 bases line up with TRBD2. CDR3 length: 19 residues. The ends lost 1 base at V and 0 bases at J; junction bases unmatched: 9. Germline CDR1 and CDR2: SGHVS and FQNEAQ. CDR3 nucleotide sequence: TGTGCCAGCAGCTTAGGACCAGCGGGGGGGCCGCAAGCCAAAAACATTCAGTACTTC. It codes for CASSLGPAGGPQAKNIQYF.

The rearrangement uses TRBV7-2 and TRBJ2-3; 14 positions match TRBD2. Per germline, CDR1 SGHTA and CDR2 FQGNSA. V was pared by 5 bases and J by 6 bases, with 10 bases of the junction left unmatched. This CDR3 contains 17 residues. CDR3 nucleotide sequence: TGTGCCAGCAGCATACGGACTAGCGGGGGGACGGGGGATACGCAGTATTTT. Translation: CASSIRTSGGTGDTQYF. Drawing the rest from reference TRBV7-2 and TRBJ2-3, the complete variable domain is GAGVSQSPSNKVTEKGKDVELRCDPISGHTALYWYRQSLGQGLEFLIYFQGNSAPDKSGLPSDRFSAERTGGSVSTLTIQRTQQEDSAVYLCASSIRTSGGTGDTQYFGPGTRLTVL.

V and J are TRBV19 and TRBJ1-5; unclear D gene. Germline lookup yields CDR1 LNHDA and CDR2 SQIVND (reference sequence). With 6 bases removed from V and 6 bases from J, the gap between germline ends came to 12 bases. CDR3 length equals 13 residues. For the CDR3, the DNA is TGTGCCAGTAGGTCGAGCGAGGGTCAGCCCCAGCATTTT. Encoded protein: CASRSSEGQPQHF.

The genes are TRBV2 and TRBJ2-5; 13 bases are a match to TRBD2. The V and J ends lost 7 bases and 2 bases, in that order; junction bases with no gene match: 4. Germline V CDR1 and CDR2: SNHLY, FYNNEI. This CDR3 has 15 residues. CDR3 DNA sequence: TGTGCCAGCACCGTACTAGCGGGGGGGCAAGAGACCCAGTACTTC. Its translation: CASTVLAGGQETQYF.

The chain combines TRBV3-1 (or the pseudogene TRBV3-2) with TRBJ2-1; TRBD2 agrees at 7 bases. This CDR3 comprises 15 residues. Germline CDR1 LGHDT, CDR2 YNNKEL (reference sequence). Trimming at V came to 1 base and at J to 9 bases, leaving 9 bases not matched to a gene. The CDR3 spells CASSQARDYPPEQFF. Written as DNA, the CDR3 is TGTGCCAGCAGCCAAGCCCGGGACTACCCGCCTGAGCAGTTCTTC.

V gene TRBV6-5 combines with J gene TRBJ2-7; a possible D gene is TRBD2 (6 bases). Germline CDR1 is MNHEY and CDR2 is SVGAGI. The length of the CDR3 is 15 residues. Trimming left V 6 bases short and J 0 bases short, with 15 bases between. In DNA form, the CDR3 reads TGTGCCAGCAGCTCCCGCGGGGAGCTCTCCTACGAGCAGTACTTC. Protein sequence: CASSSRGELSYEQYF.

V gene TRBV2 combines with J gene TRBJ1-6; TRBD1 is a possible D gene (6 bases). The V and J ends lost 6 bases and 4 bases respectively, with 16 bases between them. The CDR3 loop spans 16 amino acids. In germline, CDR1 is SNHLY, CDR2 FYNNEI. In DNA, the CDR3 is TGTGCCAGCAGAGGACCCAGGGGTACTTATAATTCACCCCTCCACTTT. Translation: CASRGPRGTYNSPLHF.

The rearrangement uses TRBV6-2 or TRBV6-3 and TRBJ1-2; D not certain. Trimming took off 5 bases at V and 7 bases at J, with 11 bases between the two ends. This CDR3 spans 12 amino acids. The germline V gene encodes CDR1 MNHEY and CDR2 SVGEGT. CDR3 in DNA: TGTGCCAGCAGTATCGGGGTGGTTGGCTACACCTTC. It yields the protein CASSIGVVGYTF.

The chain couples TRBV18 to TRBJ2-3; a weak D match, TRBD1 (5 bases). This CDR3 is 16 amino acids long. Germline V CDR1 and CDR2: KGHSH, LQKENI. Between the trimmed V and J ends, which lost 4 bases and 0 bases, there was a span of 14 bases. The CDR3 sequence: CASSLQTELSTDTQYF. For the CDR3, the DNA is TGTGCCAGCTCACTACAGACAGAGCTTAGCACAGATACGCAGTATTTT.

V and J are TRBV6-1 and TRBJ1-2, with D possibly being TRBD1 (6 bases). V was shortened by 5 bases and J by 0 bases, with 13 bases between the two germline ends. This CDR3 has 15 amino acids. CDR1 and CDR2 from the germline V gene are MNHNS and SASEGT. The CDR3, as DNA: TGTGCCAGCAGTCCCGGGACACCATCTAACTATGGCTACACCTTC. Its protein product is CASSPGTPSNYGYTF.

This clone is a singleton in its sample. The chain has TRBV18 and TRBJ1-4, with D possibly matching TRBD1 (6 bases). CDR3 size: 15 residues. Trimming removed 3 bases from V and 5 bases from J, with 13 bases in between. Germline CDR1 is KGHSH and CDR2 is LQKENI. This CDR3 is CASSPLQGQNEKLFF. DNA of the CDR3: TGTGCCAGCTCACCTTTACAGGGTCAGAATGAAAAACTGTTTTTT.

This clone appeared many times. This chain links TRBV19 with TRBJ1-3; TRBD1 might be the D (5 bases). Germline values: CDR1 LNHDA, CDR2 SQIVND (reference sequence). The CDR3 is 17 residues long. V was pared by 5 bases and J by 1 base, with 18 bases between. The CDR3 here is CASSSRDSGGSGNTIYF. In nucleotides, the CDR3 is TGTGCCAGTAGTTCCAGGGATTCGGGTGGTTCTGGAAACACCATATATTTT.

The chain couples TRBV6-5 to TRBJ1-1; no reliable D call. Germline CDR1 reads MNHEY; CDR2 reads SVGAGI. V lost 5 bases, J lost 0 bases, and 10 bases lay in between. The CDR3 covers 14 residues. The CDR3 reads CASSPDGMNTEAFF. In nucleotides, the CDR3 is TGTGCCAGCAGTCCGGACGGGATGAACACTGAAGCTTTCTTT.

In its sample, this clone was seen once. The rearrangement joins TRBV20-1 to TRBJ1-5, with TRBD1 matching over 8 bases. The length of the CDR3 is 15 residues. V was pared by 3 bases and J by 5 bases, with 9 bases of the junction left unmatched. Looked up from germline, CDR1 is DFQATT and CDR2 is SNEGSKA (reference sequence). The CDR3 loop reads CSASADRGHHQPQHF. As DNA, the CDR3 is TGCAGTGCTAGTGCCGACAGGGGCCATCATCAGCCCCAGCATTTT.

The V and J genes are TRBV6-7 and TRBJ2-1; 7 bases align to TRBD1. TRBV6-7 qualifies as an ORF whose function is uncertain. V lost 5 bases to trimming and J lost 4 bases; unmatched junction nucleotides: 5. The CDR3 spans 14 residues. The CDR3 reads CASSLRDSYNEQFF. The DNA of the CDR3 is TGTGCCAGCAGTCTCCGGGACAGTTACAATGAGCAGTTCTTC.

Here the CDR3 reads CASSPRTAGIGDYGYTF. The CDR3 DNA reads as TGTGCCAGCAGCCCCCGGACCGCAGGGATCGGAGACTATGGCTACACCTTC. This chain links TRBV7-2 with TRBJ1-2, with D possibly TRBD1 on 5 matching bases. The CDR3 length is 17 residues. The V end lost 5 bases, the J end lost 3 bases, and 22 bases lay between the germline ends. The germline gives CDR1 SGHTA, CDR2 FQGNSA.

This clone came up a few times. This rearrangement joins TRBV27 to TRBJ2-7; TRBD1 matches at 9 bases. Germline assignment: CDR1 MNHEY and CDR2 SMNVEV (reference sequence). The CDR3 sequence is 16 residues long. The J segment lost 6 bases and the V segment lost 6 bases, leaving 15 bases of the junction unmatched. CDR3 in DNA: TGTGCCAGCAGCCCTCACCTTACAGGGGGCCAAGGCGAGCAGTACTTC. This gives the protein CASSPHLTGGQGEQYF.

This rearrangement joins TRBV12-3 or TRBV12-4 to TRBJ1-1; no definite D call. The CDR3 covers 13 residues. Trimming removed 11 bases from V and 2 bases from J, with 15 bases in between. CDR3 loop: CAGREGHNTEAFF. For the CDR3, the DNA is TGTGCCGGGAGGGAGGGTCATAACACTGAAGCTTTCTTT.

CDR3 nucleotides: TGCGCCAGCAGCCAAGATTGGGGGATTTTGGGGACTAGGGGCGACGAGCAGTACTTC. This gives the protein CASSQDWGILGTRGDEQYF. This chain links TRBV4-3 with TRBJ2-7; 8 bases agree with TRBD2. CDR3 length: 19 amino acids. V lost 0 bases to trimming and J lost 5 bases; unmatched junction nucleotides: 18. Looked up from germline, CDR1 is LGHNA and CDR2 is YSLEER.

The J gene is TRBJ1-6, the V gene TRBV5-6; 9 bases are shared with TRBD1. V was clipped by 5 bases and J by 9 bases; unmatched bases: 12. Germline V gene lookup returns CDR1 SGHDT and CDR2 YYEEEE. CDR3 length: 16 residues. The CDR3 here is CASRPRLTGGVSPLHF. In DNA form, the CDR3 reads TGTGCCAGCAGACCCCGACTGACAGGGGGGGTTTCACCCCTCCACTTT.

The chain links TRBV19 to TRBJ1-5; TRBD1 might be the D (6 bases). In germline, CDR1 is LNHDA, CDR2 SQIVND (reference sequence). V lost 7 bases and J lost 0, with 13 bases in between. The CDR3 is 15 residues long. The CDR3 region is CASTYRDPSNQPQHF. In nucleotides, the CDR3 is TGTGCCAGTACCTACAGGGACCCTAGCAATCAGCCCCAGCATTTT.

The chain recombines TRBV5-6 with TRBJ1-5; 8 bases agree with TRBD1. Unmatched junction bases numbered 2, after V lost 3 bases and J lost 3 bases. Germline CDR1 and CDR2: SGHDT and YYEEEE. The CDR3 totals 14 residues. CDR3 nucleotide sequence: TGTGCCAGCAGCTCGACAGGGGACAATCAGCCCCAGCATTTT. This encodes CASSSTGDNQPQHF.

The chain uses TRBV4-2 and TRBJ2-3; 10 bases line up with TRBD2. V shed 3 bases, J shed 2 bases, and the junction held 8 bases outside the gene matches. This CDR3 region has 17 residues. Per the germline V gene, CDR1 is LGHNA and CDR2 is YNFKEQ. The CDR3 region is CASSQGASGRNTDTQYF. In DNA form, the CDR3 reads TGTGCCAGCAGCCAGGGGGCTAGCGGGAGAAACACAGATACGCAGTATTTT.

The gene calls are TRBV5-8 and TRBJ2-1; tentatively, D is TRBD2 (7 bases). Germline assignment: CDR1 SGHTS and CDR2 YDEGEE. Trimming pared 10 bases from V and 0 bases from J, leaving 17 bases between. This CDR3 region has 15 residues. The DNA of the CDR3 is TGTGCCTCCGACCGGGGGGCGGTCTCCTACAATGAGCAGTTCTTC. It translates to CASDRGAVSYNEQFF.